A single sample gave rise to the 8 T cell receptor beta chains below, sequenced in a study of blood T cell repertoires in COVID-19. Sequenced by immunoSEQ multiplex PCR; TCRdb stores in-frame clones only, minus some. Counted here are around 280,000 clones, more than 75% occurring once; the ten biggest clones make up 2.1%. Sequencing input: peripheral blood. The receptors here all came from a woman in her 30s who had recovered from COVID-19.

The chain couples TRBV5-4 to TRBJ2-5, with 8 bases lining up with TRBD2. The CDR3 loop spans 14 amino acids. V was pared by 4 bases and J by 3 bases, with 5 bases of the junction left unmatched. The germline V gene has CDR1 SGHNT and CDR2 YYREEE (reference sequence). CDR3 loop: CASSPEGLEETQYF. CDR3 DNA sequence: TGTGCCAGCAGCCCAGAGGGACTAGAAGAGACCCAGTACTTC.

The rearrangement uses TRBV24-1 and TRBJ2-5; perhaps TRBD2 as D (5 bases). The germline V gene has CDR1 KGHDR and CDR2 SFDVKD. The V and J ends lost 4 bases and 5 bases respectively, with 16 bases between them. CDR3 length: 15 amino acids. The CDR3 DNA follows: TGTGCCACCAGTGACCCCGCTTCGACGGGGGAGACCCAGTACTTC. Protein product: CATSDPASTGETQYF.

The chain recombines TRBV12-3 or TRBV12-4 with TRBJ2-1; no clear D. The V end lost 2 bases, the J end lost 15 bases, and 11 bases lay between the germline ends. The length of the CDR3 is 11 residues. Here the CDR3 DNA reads TGTGCCAGCAGTTTAAGTCTAGACTGGTTCTTC. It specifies CASSLSLDWFF.

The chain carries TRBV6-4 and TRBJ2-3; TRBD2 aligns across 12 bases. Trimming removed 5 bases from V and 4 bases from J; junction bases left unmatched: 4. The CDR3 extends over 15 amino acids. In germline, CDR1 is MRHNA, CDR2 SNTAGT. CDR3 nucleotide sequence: TGTGCCAGCAGTACCGGGACTAGCGGGCCAGATACGCAGTATTTT. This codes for CASSTGTSGPDTQYF.

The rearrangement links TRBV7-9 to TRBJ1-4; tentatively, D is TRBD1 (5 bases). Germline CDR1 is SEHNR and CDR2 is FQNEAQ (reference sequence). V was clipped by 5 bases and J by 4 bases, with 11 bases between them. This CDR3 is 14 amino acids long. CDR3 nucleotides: TGTGCCAGCAGCATTTCGGGGGGTAATGAAAAACTGTTTTTT. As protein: CASSISGGNEKLFF.

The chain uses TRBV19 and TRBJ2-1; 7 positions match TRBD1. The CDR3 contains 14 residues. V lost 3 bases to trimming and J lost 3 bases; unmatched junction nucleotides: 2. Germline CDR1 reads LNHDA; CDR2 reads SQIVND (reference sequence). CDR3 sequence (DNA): TGTGCCAGTAGTATGCAGGGGGACTACAATGAGCAGTTCTTC. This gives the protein CASSMQGDYNEQFF.

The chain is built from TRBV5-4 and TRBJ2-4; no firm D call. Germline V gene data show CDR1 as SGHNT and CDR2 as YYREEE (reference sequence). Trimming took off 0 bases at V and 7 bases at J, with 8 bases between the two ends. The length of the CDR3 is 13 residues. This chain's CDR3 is CASSLGGGNIQYF. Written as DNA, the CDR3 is TGTGCCAGCAGCTTGGGAGGCGGCAACATTCAGTACTTC. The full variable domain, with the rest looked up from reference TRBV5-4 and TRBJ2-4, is ETGVTQSPTHLIKTRGQQVTLRCSSQSGHNTVSWYQQALGQGPQFIFQYYREEENGRGNFPPRFSGLQFPNYSSELNVNALELDDSALYLCASSLGGGNIQYFGAGTRLSVL.

CDR3 sequence reads: CASSLNPLAYEQYF. In DNA, the CDR3 is TGTGCCAGCAGCTTAAACCCACTAGCTTACGAGCAGTACTTC. V usage is TRBV27 and J usage is TRBJ2-7; D might be TRBD2 (6 bases). The CDR3 consists of 14 residues. Germline CDR1 MNHEY, CDR2 SMNVEV (reference sequence). V was clipped by 6 bases and J by 4 bases, with 16 bases between them.